The 25 T cell receptor beta chains in this list originate from one sample, sequenced in a study of regulatory T cells in long-lasting Graves disease. HTBI primers from iRepertoire and Arm-PCR of CDR3 regions yielded the TCR beta libraries. A single record per CDR3 protein comes from TCRdb applying MiXCR to the multiplex PCR reads. Of roughly 560,000 distinct CDR3 sequences in the sample, around 12% are singletons; the top ten hold around 9.3%. Regarding time point: newly diagnosed GD, antithyroid drugs for less than 3 months. RNA from PBMCs was the source of the TCR library. The sample was also reused in another study, on T cells in Graves' hyperthyroidism and ophthalmopathy.

Sequenced material: peripheral blood mononuclear cells (PBMCs), taken at new diagnosis, from a patient treated with antithyroid drugs. The source of these receptors is a woman in her thirties with Graves disease.

In its sample, this clonotype was seen a few times. The chain carries TRBV4-1 and TRBJ2-7, with no clear D. Trimming took 1 base from V and 1 from J, leaving 14 bases between them. Germline V gives CDR1 MGHRA, CDR2 YSYEKL. The CDR3 runs 16 residues. The CDR3 is CASSQALAGPSYEQYF. The CDR3 region has the DNA TGCGCCAGCAGCCAAGCTTTGGCAGGCCCATCCTACGAGCAGTACTTC.

This clonotype turned up a few times. The chain has TRBV4-1 and TRBJ1-4, with D unresolved. Germline V gene data show CDR1 as MGHRA and CDR2 as YSYEKL. The CDR3 has 15 amino acids. The V and J ends lost 1 base and 5 bases respectively, with 11 bases between them. The CDR3, as DNA: TGCGCCAGCAGCCAAGTTGGATGGCCGAATGAAAAACTGTTTTTT. Translating it yields CASSQVGWPNEKLFF.

This clonotype was recorded at least ten times. The chain uses TRBV7-9 and TRBJ2-5; TRBD1 is a possible D gene (6 bases). The V end was cut by 5 bases, the J end by 0 bases, with 10 bases between. CDR1 is SEHNR, CDR2 FQNEAQ, per germline (reference sequence). The CDR3 has 14 amino acids. For the CDR3, the DNA is TGTGCCAGCAGCCGGGGACAAAACCAAGAGACCCAGTACTTC. Translating it yields CASSRGQNQETQYF.

The CDR3 reads CASSLVGHGAGAFF. The CDR3 DNA follows: TGTGCCAGCAGCTTAGTAGGACACGGCGCTGGAGCTTTCTTT. The gene calls are TRBV7-2 and TRBJ1-1, with D perhaps matching TRBD1 (5 bases). Per germline, CDR1 SGHTA and CDR2 FQGNSA. V gave up 1 base and J gave up 10 bases, with 16 bases separating them. The length of the CDR3 is 14 residues.

This clonotype was recorded many times. The J gene is TRBJ2-3, the V gene TRBV7-9, with 8 bases that match TRBD2. J gave up 1 base and V 7 bases, and 13 bases lay outside the gene matches. CDR3 size: 17 residues. The germline V gene has CDR1 SEHNR and CDR2 FQNEAQ (reference sequence). In nucleotides, the CDR3 is TGTGCCAGCACCCTTAACGACAGAGCGGGAGGCACAGATACGCAGTATTTT. Translated, it gives CASTLNDRAGGTDTQYF.

This clonotype was seen a few times. The V gene is TRBV6-1, the J gene TRBJ2-5; D is perhaps TRBD1 (6 bases). The CDR3 length is 15 residues. CDR1 MNHNS and CDR2 SASEGT come from the germline V gene. V was cut by 3 bases and J by 4 bases, with 15 bases left in between. The CDR3 nucleotides read TGTGCCAGCAGTGAGGACTTCAGGGGTGGAGAGACCCAGTACTTC. Translating gives CASSEDFRGGETQYF.

A few counts support this clonotype. The chain combines TRBV6-2 or TRBV6-3 with TRBJ2-1, with D possibly being TRBD2 (5 bases). Germline CDR1 reads MNHEY; CDR2 reads SVGEGT. The V end was cut by 2 bases, the J end by 10 bases, with 9 bases between. CDR3 length: 12 residues. CDR3 region: CASSYLGVEQFF. CDR3 nucleotide sequence: TGTGCCAGCAGTTACCTCGGGGTCGAGCAGTTCTTC.

V and J are TRBV5-8 and TRBJ1-5; D uncertain. Trimming removed 4 bases at V and 9 bases at J, with 8 bases between. The CDR3 is made up of 11 amino acids. The V gene's germline CDR1 is SGHTS and CDR2 YDEGEE. CDR3 DNA: TGTGCCAGCAGCGCCCTAGGGCCCCAGCATTTT. Protein product: CASSALGPQHF.

This clonotype has just a few counts. This chain uses TRBV6-1 with TRBJ2-2; D not resolved. The CDR3 extends over 17 amino acids. The V end lost 7 bases, the J end lost 0 bases, and 18 bases lay between the germline ends. CDR1 and CDR2 from the germline V gene are MNHNS and SASEGT. The chain's CDR3 is CASTQNFYSANTGELFF. DNA of the CDR3: TGTGCCAGCACGCAGAATTTCTACTCAGCGAACACCGGGGAGCTGTTTTTT.

This clonotype was seen many times. This chain connects TRBV19 to TRBJ1-1, with D maybe TRBD1 (5 bases). Germline lookup yields CDR1 LNHDA and CDR2 SQIVND (reference sequence). CDR3 length: 14 residues. The V and J ends lost 5 bases and 4 bases respectively, with 14 bases between them. CDR3 amino acids: CASSVGARITEAFF. CDR3 nucleotide sequence: TGTGCCAGTAGTGTAGGGGCGCGTATCACTGAAGCTTTCTTT.

This clonotype has more than one count but fewer than ten. The rearrangement links TRBV3-1 to TRBJ2-5, with D uncertain. Germline CDR1 LGHDT, CDR2 YNNKEL (reference sequence). Trimming left V 1 base short and J 5 bases short, with 11 bases between. This CDR3 is 14 amino acids long. The CDR3 DNA reads TGTGCCAGCAGCCAAGTACCACTAACCGAGACCCAGTACTTC. Translation gives CASSQVPLTETQYF.

Note on this clonotype: A much larger clone differs by one base, so this may be a read error. Likely a read error: the CDR3 ends without its conserved phenylalanine or tryptophan. The V and J genes are TRBV6-9 and TRBJ1-2; TRBD1 matches 8 bases. The CDR3 loop spans 14 amino acids. Germline CDR1 reads MNHGY; CDR2 reads SVAAGI. Trimming cost V 3 bases and J 4 bases; bases outside gene matches: 4. CDR3 in amino acids: CASSYDDRGYGYTS. DNA for the CDR3: TGTGCCAGCAGTTACGACGACAGGGGCTATGGCTACACCTCC.

This clonotype appeared many times. V is TRBV19 and J is TRBJ1-2; no definite D call. Deletions cut 5 bases from V and 4 bases from J, with 14 bases between. The CDR3 spans 14 residues. The germline CDR1 and CDR2 sequences are LNHDA and SQIVND (reference sequence). In DNA, the CDR3 is TGTGCCAGTAGTCGGGGAACACCGACCTATGGCTACACCTTC. This translates into CASSRGTPTYGYTF.

The CDR3 sequence: CSARDRVIHNYGYTF. The DNA for the CDR3 is TGCAGTGCTAGGGACAGGGTGATTCACAACTATGGCTACACCTTC. The chain is built from TRBV20-1 and TRBJ1-2; 8 positions match TRBD1. The J segment lost 2 bases and the V segment lost 3 bases, leaving 8 bases of the junction unmatched. Germline V gene sequence: CDR1 DFQATT, CDR2 SNEGSKA (reference sequence). This CDR3 is 15 amino acids long.

The chain is built from TRBV7-2 and TRBJ1-2; perhaps TRBD1 as D (5 bases). The CDR3 covers 15 residues. Trimming shortened V by 7 bases and J by 5 bases, and 20 bases separated the two germline ends. Germline CDR1 is SGHTA and CDR2 is FQGNSA. The CDR3 DNA reads as TGTGCCAGCACCCCCGGATGGGGGTTTAATTATGGCTACACCTTC. Its translation: CASTPGWGFNYGYTF.

This clonotype turned up a few times. The junction departs from germline at one end; a sequencing error may be responsible. The chain links TRBV28 to TRBJ2-5, with TRBD2 identical over 9 bases. There are 15 residues in the CDR3. CDR1 and CDR2 (germline): MDHEN, SYDVKM. This chain's CDR3 is CVSTPQLAGPPPQYF. CDR3 nucleotides: TGTGTCAGCACCCCCCAACTAGCGGGTCCTCCTCCCCAGTACTTC.

This clonotype came up a few times. The chain is built from TRBV7-3 and TRBJ2-1; no clear D. The CDR3 length is 13 residues. Trimming stripped 1 base from V and 2 bases from J, with 3 bases between. CDR1 and CDR2 from the germline V gene are SGHTA and FQGTGA. The CDR3 DNA reads TGTGCCAGCAGCTTAAATGCCTACAATGAGCAGTTCTTC. Residues: CASSLNAYNEQFF.

This clonotype was seen ten or more times. V usage is TRBV2 and J usage is TRBJ2-7, with D hard to call. The CDR3 is made up of 13 amino acids. V gave up 6 bases and J gave up 6 bases, with 15 bases separating them. Germline V CDR1 and CDR2: SNHLY, FYNNEI. CDR3 amino acids: CASSGVGPGEQYF. The CDR3 nucleotides read TGTGCCAGCAGCGGTGTAGGACCCGGCGAGCAGTACTTC.

This clonotype was picked up many times. The J gene is TRBJ1-2, the V gene TRBV7-8; D is ambiguous. CDR1 SGHVS and CDR2 FQNEAQ come from the germline V gene. CDR3 size: 15 residues. V shed 0 bases and J shed 8 bases, with 16 bases lying between them. The CDR3 coding sequence is TGTGCCAGCAGCTTAGCTTTGTACCCGGAGGGAGGCTACACCTTC. Protein sequence: CASSLALYPEGGYTF. Combining the CDR3 with reference TRBV7-8 and TRBJ1-2 gives the whole variable domain GAGVSQSPRYKVAKRGQDVALRCDPISGHVSLFWYQQALGQGPEFLTYFQNEAQLDKSGLPSDRFFAERPEGSVSTLKIQRTQQEDSAVYLCASSLALYPEGGYTFGSGTRLTVV.

The table lists this clonotype with many counts. V usage is TRBV19 and J usage is TRBJ1-2, with D unresolved. V dropped 6 bases and J dropped 4 bases, with 18 bases sitting between them. The CDR3 is 15 residues long. The germline gives CDR1 LNHDA, CDR2 SQIVND (reference sequence). CDR3 region: CASSPGLGIVYGYTF. DNA of the CDR3: TGTGCCAGTAGCCCCGGATTAGGCATCGTCTATGGCTACACCTTC. The whole variable domain, remainder taken from reference TRBV19 and TRBJ1-2, is DGGITQSPKYLFRKEGQNVTLSCEQNLNHDAMYWYRQDPGQGLRLIYYSQIVNDFQKGDIAEGYSVSREKKESFPLTVTSAQKNPTAFYLCASSPGLGIVYGYTFGSGTRLTVV.

This clonotype was seen at least ten times. The V call is TRBV7-6, the J call TRBJ2-3, with D perhaps matching TRBD1 (5 bases). The length of the CDR3 is 15 residues. Trimming left V 5 bases short and J 3 bases short, with 15 bases between. Germline V gives CDR1 SGHVS, CDR2 FNYEAQ. CDR3 DNA: TGTGCCAGCAGCACCCCCCAGGGTCCTACAGATACGCAGTATTTT. Translated: CASSTPQGPTDTQYF.

This chain links TRBV11-2 with TRBJ2-3, with TRBD2 matching over 7 bases. Germline values: CDR1 SGHAT, CDR2 FQNNGV. This CDR3 comprises 14 residues. After removal of 1 base from V and 6 bases from J, the junction contained 4 bases not matched to a gene. The CDR3 spells CASSLVRGRDTQYF. In DNA form, the CDR3 reads TGTGCCAGCAGCTTAGTGCGGGGGAGGGATACGCAGTATTTT.

This clonotype was seen many times. The V and J genes are TRBV11-2 and TRBJ2-3; tentative D call: TRBD1 (6 bases). The germline CDR1 and CDR2 sequences are SGHAT and FQNNGV. This CDR3 comprises 16 residues. V lost 7 bases, J lost 5 bases, and 22 bases lay in between. CDR3 nucleotides: TGTGCCAGCACCGATTGGGGCTACAGGGAAAGAGATACGCAGTATTTT. This encodes CASTDWGYRERDTQYF. Full variable domain (missing parts from reference TRBV11-2 and TRBJ2-3): EAGVAQSPRYKIIEKRQSVAFWCNPISGHATLYWYQQILGQGPKLLIQFQNNGVVDDSQLPKDRFSAERLKGVDSTLKIQPAKLEDSAVYLCASTDWGYRERDTQYFGPGTRLTVL.

This clonotype has a count of ten or more. This sequence joins TRBV6-2 or TRBV6-3 and TRBJ1-4, with 7 bases lining up with TRBD1. CDR1 is MNHEY and CDR2 is SVGEGT in the germline V gene. The length of the CDR3 is 13 residues. V lost 2 bases to trimming and J lost 8 bases; unmatched junction nucleotides: 2. For the CDR3, the DNA is TGTGCCAGCAGTTACACACAGGGGGAAAAACTGTTTTTT. Translated, it gives CASSYTQGEKLFF.

This clonotype was detected only a few times. The V call is TRBV6-9, the J call TRBJ1-5; 7 nucleotides align to TRBD1. Germline assignment: CDR1 MNHGY and CDR2 SVAAGI. Trimming at V came to 3 bases and at J to 2 bases, leaving 4 bases not matched to a gene. There are 15 residues in the CDR3. CDR3 in amino acids: CASSYPGQGNQPQHF. Written as DNA, the CDR3 is TGTGCCAGCAGTTACCCTGGACAGGGCAATCAGCCCCAGCATTTT.